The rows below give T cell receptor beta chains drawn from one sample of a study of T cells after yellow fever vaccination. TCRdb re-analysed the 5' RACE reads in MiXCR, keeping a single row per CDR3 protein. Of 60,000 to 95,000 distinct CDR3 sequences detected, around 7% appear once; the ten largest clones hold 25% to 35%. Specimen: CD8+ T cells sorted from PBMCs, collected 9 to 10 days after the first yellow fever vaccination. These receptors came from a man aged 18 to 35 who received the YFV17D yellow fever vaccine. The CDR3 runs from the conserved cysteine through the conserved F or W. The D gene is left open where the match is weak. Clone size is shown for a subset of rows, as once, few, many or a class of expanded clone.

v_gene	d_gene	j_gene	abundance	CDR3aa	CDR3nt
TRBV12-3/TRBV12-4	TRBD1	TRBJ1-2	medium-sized	CASRGQGRDYGYTF	TGTGCCAGCAGAGGACAGGGGAGGGATTATGGCTACACCTTC
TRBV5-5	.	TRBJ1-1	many	CASSLSIMNTEAFF	TGTGCCAGCAGCTTGTCCATCATGAACACTGAAGCTTTCTTT
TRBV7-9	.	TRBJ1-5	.	CASSPDGEAQPQHF	TGTGCCAGCAGCCCAGACGGGGAGGCCCAGCCCCAGCATTTT
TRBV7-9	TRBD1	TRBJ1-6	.	CASSLTDRGTHNSPLHF	TGTGCCAGCAGCTTAACAGACAGGGGGACCCATAATTCACCCCTCCACTTT
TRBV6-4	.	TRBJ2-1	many	CASSDSSAAYNEQFF	TGTGCCAGCAGTGACTCTAGCGCTGCCTACAATGAGCAGTTCTTC
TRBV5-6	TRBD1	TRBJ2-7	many	CASSMGQGYEQYF	TGTGCCAGCAGCATGGGACAGGGCTACGAGCAGTACTTC
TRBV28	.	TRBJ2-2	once	CASSFLESGELFF	TGTGCCAGCAGTTTTCTAGAGTCCGGGGAGCTGTTTTTT
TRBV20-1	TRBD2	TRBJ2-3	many	CSARDPTSGLTDTQYF	TGCAGTGCTAGAGATCCCACTAGCGGGCTCACAGATACGCAGTATTTT
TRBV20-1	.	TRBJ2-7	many	CSASPGSLSEQYF	TGCAGTGCAAGCCCAGGGTCCCTTTCCGAGCAGTACTTC
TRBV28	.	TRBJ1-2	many	CASSPGANYGYTF	TGTGCCAGCAGTCCGGGGGCTAACTATGGCTACACCTTC
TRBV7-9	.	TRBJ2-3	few	CASSPLGGGRTDTQYF	TGTGCCAGCAGCCCTCTGGGGGGGGGCCGGACAGATACGCAGTATTTT
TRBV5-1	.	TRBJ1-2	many	CASSLAQVGPNYGYTF	TGCGCCAGCAGCTTGGCCCAGGTAGGGCCCAACTATGGCTACACCTTC
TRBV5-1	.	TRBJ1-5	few	CASSLGWGADQPQHF	TGCGCCAGCAGCTTGGGTTGGGGGGCCGATCAGCCCCAGCATTTT
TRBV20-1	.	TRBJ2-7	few	CSARPGVYEQYF	TGCAGTGCTAGACCTGGGGTATACGAGCAGTACTTC
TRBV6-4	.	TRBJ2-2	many	CASEGVSGELFF	TGTGCCAGCGAGGGGGTTTCCGGGGAGCTGTTTTTT
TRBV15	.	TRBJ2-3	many	CATSREFWGDTQYF	TGTGCCACCAGCAGAGAGTTCTGGGGTGATACGCAGTATTTT
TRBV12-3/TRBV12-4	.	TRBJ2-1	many	CASSLISGSSYNEQFF	TGTGCCAGCAGTTTAATATCCGGGAGCTCCTACAATGAGCAGTTCTTC
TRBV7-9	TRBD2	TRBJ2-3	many	CASSSSGTAGPDTQYF	TGTGCCAGCAGCTCCAGCGGGACTGCCGGGCCAGATACGCAGTATTTT
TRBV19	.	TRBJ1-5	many	CASSISRRDQPQHF	TGTGCCAGTAGTATCTCCAGGAGGGATCAGCCCCAGCATTTT
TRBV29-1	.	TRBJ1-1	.	CSVSRTAEAFF	TGCAGCGTCAGCAGGACAGCTGAAGCTTTCTTT
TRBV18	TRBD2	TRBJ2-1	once	CASSPSGGLVNEQFF	TGTGCCAGCTCACCCAGCGGGGGGTTGGTCAATGAGCAGTTCTTC
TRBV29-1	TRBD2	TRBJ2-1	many	CSEGLAGEQFF	TGCAGCGAGGGACTAGCTGGTGAGCAGTTCTTC
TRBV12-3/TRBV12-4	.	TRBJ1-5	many	CASSLGGVAQPQHF	TGTGCCAGCAGTTTGGGAGGGGTCGCTCAGCCCCAGCATTTT
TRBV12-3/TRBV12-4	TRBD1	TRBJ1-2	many	CASSGTGSYLMDYGYTF	TGTGCCAGCAGTGGGACAGGGAGTTACCTTATGGACTATGGCTACACCTTC
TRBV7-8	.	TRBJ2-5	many	CASSLYGASETQYF	TGTGCCAGCAGCTTATACGGGGCCTCAGAGACCCAGTACTTC
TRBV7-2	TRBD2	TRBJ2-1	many	CASSGRGLAGESSYNEQFF	TGTGCCAGCAGCGGAAGGGGACTAGCGGGTGAGAGCTCCTACAATGAGCAGTTCTTC
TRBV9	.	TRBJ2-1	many	CASSRNTLAYNEQFF	TGTGCCAGCAGCCGAAATACTCTAGCCTACAATGAGCAGTTCTTC
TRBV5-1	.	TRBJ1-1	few	CASSSAGVGTEAFF	TGCGCCAGCAGCTCCGCGGGGGTGGGGACTGAAGCTTTCTTT
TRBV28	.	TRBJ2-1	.	CASTEGGGTSSPYNEQFF	TGTGCCAGCACCGAGGGGGGGGGGACCTCATCTCCCTACAATGAGCAGTTCTTC
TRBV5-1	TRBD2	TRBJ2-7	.	CASSLVARLAGGAPYEQYF	TGCGCCAGCAGCTTGGTAGCGCGACTAGCGGGTGGAGCGCCCTACGAGCAGTACTTC
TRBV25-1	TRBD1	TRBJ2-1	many	CASQTGDDEQFF	TGTGCCAGCCAGACAGGGGACGATGAGCAGTTCTTC
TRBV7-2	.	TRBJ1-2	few	CASSLEKNYGYTF	TGTGCCAGCAGCTTAGAGAAAAACTATGGCTACACCTTC
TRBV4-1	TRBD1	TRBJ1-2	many	CASSHDQGVYDYGYTF	TGCGCCAGCAGCCACGACCAGGGGGTATACGACTATGGCTACACCTTC
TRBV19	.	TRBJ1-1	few	CASSTLGDTEAFF	TGTGCCAGTAGTACCTTAGGCGACACTGAAGCTTTCTTT
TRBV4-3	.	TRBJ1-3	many	CASSQDREGSGNTIYF	TGCGCCAGCAGCCAAGATAGGGAGGGCTCTGGAAACACCATATATTTT
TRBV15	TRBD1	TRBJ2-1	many	CATSGTGSYNEQFF	TGTGCCACCTCCGGGACAGGGTCCTACAATGAGCAGTTCTTC
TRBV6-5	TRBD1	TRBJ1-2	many	CASSTTGNYGYTF	TGTGCCAGCAGTACGACAGGGAACTATGGCTACACCTTC
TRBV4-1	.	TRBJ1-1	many	CASSQGGYGTEAFF	TGCGCCAGCAGCCAAGGGGGCTACGGCACTGAAGCTTTCTTT
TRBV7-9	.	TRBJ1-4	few	CASSSRTENEKLFF	TGTGCCAGCAGCTCCAGGACTGAAAATGAAAAACTGTTTTTT
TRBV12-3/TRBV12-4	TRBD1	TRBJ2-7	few	CASSSGGELEQYF	TGTGCCAGCAGTTCAGGGGGTGAGCTCGAGCAGTACTTC
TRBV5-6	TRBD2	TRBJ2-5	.	CASSSGTSGGVWEETQYF	TGTGCCAGCAGCTCGGGGACTAGCGGGGGGGTGTGGGAAGAGACCCAGTACTTC
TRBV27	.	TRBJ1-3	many	CASRPSAAKGNTIYF	TGTGCCAGCAGACCATCAGCGGCTAAAGGAAACACCATATATTTT
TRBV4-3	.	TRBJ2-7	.	CASRKTGEFYEQYF	TGCGCCAGCAGGAAGACAGGAGAGTTCTACGAGCAGTACTTC
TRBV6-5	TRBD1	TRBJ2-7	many	CASIVSTPGQGHSYEQYF	TGTGCCAGCATCGTATCCACCCCGGGACAGGGTCACTCCTACGAGCAGTACTTC
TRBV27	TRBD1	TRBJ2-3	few	CASSADSSGGDTQYF	TGTGCCAGCAGTGCGGACAGTTCAGGGGGAGATACGCAGTATTTT
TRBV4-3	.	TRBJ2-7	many	CASSPPDSYEQYF	TGCGCCAGCAGCCCTCCCGACAGCTACGAGCAGTACTTC
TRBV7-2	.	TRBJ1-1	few	CASTYPETGSWGEAFF	TGTGCCAGCACCTACCCCGAGACAGGTAGTTGGGGTGAAGCTTTCTTT
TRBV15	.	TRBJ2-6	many	CATSRVASGANVLTF	TGTGCCACCAGCAGAGTCGCTTCTGGGGCCAACGTCCTGACTTTC
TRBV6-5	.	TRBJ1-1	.	CASNPTPDTEAFF	TGTGCCAGCAATCCGACACCGGACACTGAAGCTTTCTTT
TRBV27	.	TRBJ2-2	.	CASSWDVRGALNTGELFF	TGTGCCAGCAGTTGGGACGTACGAGGGGCCTTGAACACCGGGGAGCTGTTTTTT
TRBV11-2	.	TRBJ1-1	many	CASSPPTGDTEAFF	TGTGCCAGCAGCCCCCCCACCGGGGACACTGAAGCTTTCTTT
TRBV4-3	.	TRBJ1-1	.	CASVGKGRTEAFF	TGCGCCAGCGTGGGGAAGGGGAGGACTGAAGCTTTCTTT
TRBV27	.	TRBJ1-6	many	CASSLTTGASPLHF	TGTGCCAGCAGCCTGACAACGGGGGCTTCACCCCTCCACTTT
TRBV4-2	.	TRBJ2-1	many	CASSQERQIYNEQFF	TGTGCCAGCAGCCAAGAACGTCAGATTTACAATGAGCAGTTCTTC
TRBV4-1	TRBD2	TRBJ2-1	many	CASSQIRLSGLAGNREFF	TGCGCCAGCAGCCAAATAAGATTAAGCGGACTAGCGGGGAATCGGGAGTTCTTC
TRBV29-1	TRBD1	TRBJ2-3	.	CSAGTGVDTQYF	TGCAGCGCTGGGACAGGGGTAGATACGCAGTATTTT
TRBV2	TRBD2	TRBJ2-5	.	CASSSGTSFEETQYF	TGTGCCAGCAGTTCCGGGACTAGTTTCGAAGAGACCCAGTACTTC
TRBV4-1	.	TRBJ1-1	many	CASSPTEVLEAFF	TGCGCCAGCAGCCCCACCGAGGTGCTGGAAGCTTTCTTT
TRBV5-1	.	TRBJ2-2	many	CASSWGAGELFF	TGCGCCAGCAGCTGGGGCGCCGGGGAGCTGTTTTTT